Below, 31 T cell receptor beta chains from the same sample are listed, as sequenced in a study of T cell repertoires in cytomegalovirus infection. The antigens of these receptors remain unknown. TCRdb itself ran the reads through MiXCR, one entry per CDR3 protein. The table has 100,000 to 150,000 distinct CDR3 sequences, more than 20% seen once. Source material: PBMCs, sequenced either directly or after in vitro stimulation (not recorded which). These receptors were taken from a human donor in good health (CMV status not recorded). Some clones in this sample may be carry-over from other donors' samples.

The chain couples TRBV12-3 or TRBV12-4 to TRBJ1-2; the D is unclear. The CDR3 has 14 residues. V shed 8 bases and J shed 7 bases, with 20 bases lying between them. In DNA, the CDR3 is TGTGCCAGCTCACCCGCGGGCAGTGTCGGTGGCTACACCTTC. Its protein is CASSPAGSVGGYTF.

This clonotype appeared a few times. The chain employs TRBV7-8 and TRBJ2-5; tentative D call: TRBD1 (5 bases). The CDR3 spans 15 residues. Trimming took off 2 bases at V and 5 bases at J, with 15 bases between the two ends. Germline lookup yields CDR1 SGHVS and CDR2 FQNEAQ. CDR3 residues: CASSLNVGPRETQYF. Written as DNA, the CDR3 is TGTGCCAGCAGCTTAAATGTGGGGCCGAGGGAGACCCAGTACTTC.

The chain has TRBV5-4 and TRBJ2-1; a weak D match, TRBD2 (6 bases). CDR1 SGHNT and CDR2 YYREEE come from the germline V gene (reference sequence). V lost 1 base, J lost 7 bases, and 15 bases lay in between. This CDR3 region has 15 residues. The CDR3 is CASSLFQGGVNEQFF. The CDR3, as DNA: TGTGCCAGCAGCTTGTTCCAGGGAGGCGTAAATGAGCAGTTCTTC.

This clonotype was counted at least ten times. The chain recombines TRBV12-3 or TRBV12-4 with TRBJ2-1, with 10 bases aligning to TRBD2. The CDR3 totals 16 residues. V dropped 4 bases and J dropped 9; count of bases not matched to a gene: 12. The CDR3 DNA reads as TGTGCCAGCAGTTGGGGCGGGACTAGCGCAACCGGTGAGCAGTTCTTC. Its protein product is CASSWGGTSATGEQFF.

This clonotype came up once. This chain joins TRBV2 and TRBJ2-2, with TRBD2 matching 12 bases. CDR3 length: 15 amino acids. The germline CDR1 and CDR2 sequences are SNHLY and FYNNEI. V shed 5 bases and J 5 bases; nucleotides not matched to a gene: 3. CDR3 residues: CASSYTSGRTGELFF. CDR3 nucleotide sequence: TGTGCCAGCAGTTACACTAGCGGGAGGACCGGGGAGCTGTTTTTT.

V gene TRBV9 combines with J gene TRBJ1-2; D gene uncertain. The CDR3 length is 15 residues. The germline gives CDR1 SGDLS, CDR2 YYNGEE. Trimming pared 4 bases from V and 0 bases from J, leaving 13 bases between. The CDR3 region is CASSRRGVPNYGYTF. In nucleotides, the CDR3 is TGTGCCAGCAGCCGGCGGGGAGTCCCTAACTATGGCTACACCTTC.

The chain joins TRBV7-2 to TRBJ2-7; weak D call: TRBD1 (6 bases). The CDR3 has 13 residues. V lost 5 bases and J 12 bases, leaving 20 bases between the germline ends. Germline loops: CDR1 SGHTA, CDR2 FQGNSA. In nucleotides, the CDR3 is TGTGCCAGCAGCGACAGCCGCCGGGACATCCGGTACTTC. Translation gives CASSDSRRDIRYF.

The V gene is TRBV11-2, the J gene TRBJ2-7; D is unresolved. This CDR3 has 14 amino acids. V gave up 0 bases and J gave up 2 bases, with 8 bases separating them. Germline assignment: CDR1 SGHAT and CDR2 FQNNGV. Here the CDR3 reads CASSLDRLPYEQYF. The CDR3 coding sequence is TGTGCCAGCAGCTTAGATAGGCTCCCCTACGAGCAGTACTTC.

This clonotype was counted a few times. This chain joins TRBV7-9 and TRBJ1-1; D is perhaps TRBD1 (5 bases). Germline V lookup: CDR1 SEHNR, CDR2 FQNEAQ (reference sequence). The CDR3 is made up of 14 amino acids. Between the trimmed V and J ends, which lost 0 bases and 6 bases, there was a span of 11 bases. In nucleotides, the CDR3 is TGTGCCAGCAGCTTAGCGGAGGGGAGGCCTGAAGCTTTCTTT. Translation: CASSLAEGRPEAFF.

A few counts support this clonotype. This sequence joins TRBV12-3 or TRBV12-4 and TRBJ1-1; TRBD1 is a possible D gene (6 bases). The CDR3 spans 15 residues. V was cut by 5 bases and J by 0 bases, with 13 bases left in between. The CDR3 reads CASSVQGRLNTEAFF. The CDR3, as DNA: TGTGCCAGCAGTGTACAGGGAAGATTGAACACTGAAGCTTTCTTT.

The table lists this clonotype with a few counts. The chain recombines TRBV6-2 or TRBV6-3 with TRBJ2-1; 11 bases map to TRBD1. The CDR3 sequence is 16 residues long. Germline V gives CDR1 MNHEY, CDR2 SVGEGT. J lost 3 bases, V lost 5 bases, and 6 bases had no gene match. The DNA of the CDR3 is TGTGCCAGCAGTCCCCGGACAGGGGGCTTCTACAATGAGCAGTTCTTC. Its translation: CASSPRTGGFYNEQFF.

V usage is TRBV29-1 and J usage is TRBJ2-5; maybe TRBD1 (6 bases). The V gene lost 6 bases and the J gene lost 1 base, with 9 bases spanning the gap. The CDR3 sequence is 12 residues long. Germline V gene data show CDR1 as SQVTM and CDR2 as ANQGSEA. CDR3 sequence: CSVGGTQETQYF. DNA for the CDR3: TGCAGCGTAGGGGGTACCCAAGAGACCCAGTACTTC.

The chain uses TRBV24-1 and TRBJ2-1; D is undetermined. The germline CDR1 and CDR2 sequences are KGHDR and SFDVKD. The V end lost 4 bases, the J end lost 10 bases, and 16 bases lay between the germline ends. The CDR3 covers 14 residues. CDR3 region: CATSDPKGPREQFF. Written as DNA, the CDR3 is TGTGCCACCAGTGACCCTAAGGGTCCAAGGGAGCAGTTCTTC.

In its sample, this clonotype is medium-sized. This chain joins TRBV7-8 and TRBJ2-3; D is possibly TRBD2 (5 bases). The germline gives CDR1 SGHVS, CDR2 FQNEAQ. V was clipped by 11 bases and J by 3 bases, with 15 bases between them. CDR3 length: 13 amino acids. The CDR3 DNA follows: TGTGCCTGCCGTGAGGGTTTTACAGATACGCAGTATTTT. Translated: CACREGFTDTQYF.

This clonotype was recorded many times. The chain has TRBV7-9 and TRBJ2-3; TRBD2 is a possible D gene (5 bases). V gave up 1 base and J gave up 13 bases, with 12 bases separating them. Germline lookup yields CDR1 SEHNR and CDR2 FQNEAQ (reference sequence). CDR3 length equals 12 residues. The DNA of the CDR3 is TGTGCCAGCAGCTTAGAACTAGTCAACAAGTATTTT. Its translation: CASSLELVNKYF.

This clonotype was counted many times. The V call is TRBV7-9, the J call TRBJ2-3; D possibly matches TRBD1 or TRBD2 (5 bases each). There are 14 residues in the CDR3. The V end was cut by 5 bases, the J end by 5 bases, with 14 bases between. Germline V gene sequence: CDR1 SEHNR, CDR2 FQNEAQ (reference sequence). The CDR3 DNA reads as TGTGCCAGCAGCAGTCGGGACCGCGGAGATACGCAGTATTTT. This translates into CASSSRDRGDTQYF.

Relative to its sample, this clonotype is medium-sized. The chain is built from TRBV7-2 and TRBJ2-7; maybe TRBD2 (5 bases). V was clipped by 4 bases and J by 0 bases, with 10 bases between them. Germline-derived CDR1 and CDR2 are SGHTA and FQGNSA. The length of the CDR3 is 14 residues. CDR3 coding DNA: TGTGCCAGCAGCTCTGAGGGCTTCTCCTACGAGCAGTACGTC. This sequence encodes CASSSEGFSYEQYV.

Only a few counts were recorded for this clonotype. This chain joins TRBV7-2 and TRBJ2-1; tentative D call: TRBD1 (5 bases). The germline CDR1 and CDR2 sequences are SGHTA and FQGNSA. Trimming took off 5 bases at V and 0 bases at J, with 11 bases between the two ends. The CDR3 runs to 15 residues. CDR3 DNA: TGTGCCAGCAGCAACCGACAGAGCTCCTACAATGAGCAGTTCTTC. Translation: CASSNRQSSYNEQFF.

This clonotype was detected many times. V usage is TRBV12-3 or TRBV12-4 and J usage is TRBJ1-1; tentative D call: TRBD1 (6 bases). The CDR3 contains 14 residues. V was shortened by 5 bases and J by 1 base, with 11 bases between the two germline ends. The CDR3 sequence: CASSPRTANTEAFF. CDR3 sequence (DNA): TGTGCCAGCAGTCCGAGGACAGCGAACACTGAAGCTTTCTTT.

This clonotype has at least ten counts. The chain uses TRBV7-8 and TRBJ1-1; D is undetermined. This CDR3 comprises 14 residues. Germline loops: CDR1 SGHVS, CDR2 FQNEAQ. Trimming removed 1 base from V and 2 bases from J, with 8 bases in between. In DNA form, the CDR3 reads TGTGCCAGCAGCTTAGAACTACCTAACACTGAAGCTTTCTTT. Translating it yields CASSLELPNTEAFF.

V gene TRBV27 combines with J gene TRBJ1-5; D not resolved. CDR3 size: 15 residues. Germline lookup yields CDR1 MNHEY and CDR2 SMNVEV (reference sequence). Trimming stripped 5 bases from V and 0 bases from J, with 11 bases between. Here the CDR3 DNA reads TGTGCCAGCAGTCGGGGTGGGTATAGCAATCAGCCCCAGCATTTT. As protein: CASSRGGYSNQPQHF.

Here the CDR3 DNA reads TGCAGTGCTAGAGATGGAGTCTCCCCGGGCTACGAGCAGTACGTC. Its protein product is CSARDGVSPGYEQYV. The chain recombines TRBV20-1 with TRBJ2-7, with no clear D. CDR1 DFQATT and CDR2 SNEGSKA come from the germline V gene (reference sequence). The V end lost 0 bases, the J end lost 3 bases, and 15 bases lay between the germline ends. This CDR3 has 15 amino acids.

The gene calls are TRBV29-1 and TRBJ2-3; D is unresolved. The germline V and J ends were trimmed by 6 bases and 0 bases, with 7 bases remaining between them. The CDR3 is 12 residues long. Germline values: CDR1 SQVTM, CDR2 ANQGSEA. For the CDR3, the DNA is TGCAGCGTGTCCCTTAGCACAGATACGCAGTATTTT. Translating it yields CSVSLSTDTQYF.

This clonotype was seen only a few times. For the CDR3, the DNA is TGTGCCAGCAGTACCGGACAGGGTTTTCAGCCCCAGCATTTT. Translating gives CASSTGQGFQPQHF. The chain carries TRBV28 and TRBJ1-5; 8 bases map to TRBD1. From germline, CDR1 is MDHEN and CDR2 SYDVKM. J gave up 6 bases and V 5 bases, and 6 bases lay outside the gene matches. The CDR3 consists of 14 residues.

This clonotype occurred a few times. This rearrangement joins TRBV11-1 to TRBJ2-7; D is undetermined. Germline V gene lookup returns CDR1 SGHAT and CDR2 FQDESV (reference sequence). The germline V and J ends were trimmed by 5 bases and 3 bases, with 5 bases remaining between them. The CDR3 sequence is 11 residues long. The CDR3, as DNA: TGTGCCAGCAGCCATGACTACGAGCAGTACTTC. This translates into CASSHDYEQYF.

The rearrangement joins TRBV24-1 to TRBJ2-1, with 10 bases matching TRBD2. V shed 4 bases and J 8 bases; nucleotides not matched to a gene: 10. Germline V lookup: CDR1 KGHDR, CDR2 SFDVKD. The CDR3 is made up of 16 amino acids. CDR3 nucleotides: TGTGCCACCAGTGAAGGGGGCCGGACTAGCGGTGATGAGCAGTTCTTC. Its protein product is CATSEGGRTSGDEQFF.

This clonotype has just a few counts. The chain links TRBV4-3 to TRBJ2-3; the D is unclear. Germline CDR1 LGHNA, CDR2 YSLEER. The CDR3 runs to 12 residues. Trimming stripped 0 bases from V and 4 bases from J, with 2 bases between. This chain's CDR3 is CASSQEADTQYF. CDR3 in DNA: TGCGCCAGCAGCCAAGAGGCAGATACGCAGTATTTT.

The rearrangement joins TRBV6-2 or TRBV6-3 to TRBJ2-1; possible D gene TRBD2, 5 bases. Germline CDR1 and CDR2: MNHEY and SVGEGT. The CDR3 runs 17 residues. Trimming removed 6 bases from V and 2 bases from J, with 20 bases in between. CDR3 sequence (DNA): TGTGCCAGCAGCCCGAAGAGGGTAGCTGGCACCTACAATGAGCAGTTCTTC. Translated: CASSPKRVAGTYNEQFF.

The chain employs TRBV24-1 and TRBJ2-5; D is perhaps TRBD2 (5 bases). The germline V gene encodes CDR1 KGHDR and CDR2 SFDVKD. Trimming pared 4 bases from V and 2 bases from J, leaving 16 bases between. The CDR3 covers 16 residues. The CDR3 spells CATSDTRTEAQETQYF. As DNA, the CDR3 is TGTGCCACCAGTGACACCCGGACGGAGGCACAAGAGACCCAGTACTTC.

The chain combines TRBV5-8 with TRBJ2-7; D possibly corresponds to TRBD1 (6 bases). V was cut by 1 base and J by 0 bases, with 20 bases left in between. Germline CDR1 reads SGHTS; CDR2 reads YDEGEE. CDR3 size: 18 residues. The CDR3 coding sequence is TGTGCCAGCAGCTTGTTATCCCTTTACAGGGCGAGCTCCTACGAGCAGTACTTC. Its translation: CASSLLSLYRASSYEQYF.

The chain recombines TRBV6-2 or TRBV6-3 with TRBJ2-7; TRBD1 matches at 9 bases. The germline V gene has CDR1 MNHEY and CDR2 SVGEGT. This CDR3 region has 15 residues. V lost 2 bases, J lost 6 bases, and 8 bases stayed unmatched. CDR3 nucleotides: TGTGCCAGCAGTTACACAGGGGGCGAGTACAGCGAGCAGTACTTC. It yields the protein CASSYTGGEYSEQYF.